The rows below give T cell receptor beta chains drawn from one sample of a study of shared T cell receptors in the human thymus. This table comes from immunoSEQ multiplex PCR, and its TCRdb copy is limited to in-frame clones, with some not included. Found here are fewer than 700,000 clones, roughly 88% of them singletons; the top ten hold 0.0085% to 0.012%. These sequences were also reported in another study, on human thymus T cells.

Sequences were obtained from thymocytes. The receptors were sampled from a boy in the first two years of life with a congenital heart defect. Both conserved end residues are part of each CDR3. The D gene is left open where the match is weak. Size tells how often a clone was seen (once, few, many) or the class of an expanded clone, and some rows leave it out.

-,few,TRBJ2-2,TRBV28,TGTGCCAGCAGTTTAGGTCTAGCGAGAAACACCGGGGAGCTGTTTTTT,CASSLGLARNTGELFF
-,-,TRBJ2-5,TRBV14,TGTGCCAGCAGCCCACGACGGGTTTCTAGGGAGACCCAGTACTTC,CASSPRRVSRETQYF
TRBD2,-,TRBJ2-5,TRBV7-2,TGTGCCAGCAGCCCAAACGGTGTTAGCGGGAGGGTGGAGACCCAGTACTTC,CASSPNGVSGRVETQYF
-,-,TRBJ1-4,TRBV27,TGTGCCAGCAGTTTATGGGCAGACGCTATAGAAAAACTGTTTTTT,CASSLWADAIEKLFF
TRBD2,-,TRBJ2-7,TRBV4-1,TGCGCCAGCAGCCAAGAGGAAGGCGCGGGAGATAGGTGGGAGCAGTACTTC,CASSQEEGAGDRWEQYF
TRBD1,-,TRBJ2-6,TRBV27,TGTGCCAGCAGACCGCGACAGGGAGCGCCCTCTGGGGCCAACGTCCTGACTTTC,CASRPRQGAPSGANVLTF
-,-,TRBJ2-4,TRBV5-4,TGTGCCAGCAGCCACGGCTCTCATAGCGGTGCCAAAAACATTCAGTACTTC,CASSHGSHSGAKNIQYF
-,once,TRBJ1-1,TRBV13,TGTGCCAGCAGCTTAGGTATTCTTGTGAACACTGAAGCTTTCTTT,CASSLGILVNTEAFF
TRBD2,-,TRBJ2-4,TRBV25-1,TGTGCCAGCAGTGGCCCGGGGACTAGCGGGATATCCAAAAACATTCAGTACTTC,CASSGPGTSGISKNIQYF
TRBD1,-,TRBJ1-1,TRBV10-3,TGTGCCACCCACTCTGACAGGGGCACTGAAGCTTTCTTT,CATHSDRGTEAFF
TRBD2,-,TRBJ2-7,TRBV27,TGTGCCAGCAACCCCGGGACTAGCCCCTACGAGCAGTACTTC,CASNPGTSPYEQYF
-,few,TRBJ2-5,TRBV5-6,TGTGCCAGCAAAGTCCGGGTCCGGGAGACCCAGTACTTC,CASKVRVRETQYF
-,-,TRBJ2-7,TRBV11-2,TGTGCCAGCAGCTTAGACCAGCGTAAAAGCCCCTACGAGCAGTACTTC,CASSLDQRKSPYEQYF
TRBD1,-,TRBJ2-7,TRBV27,TGTGCCAGTAGACTTTCCGGACAGGCCTACGAGCAGTACTTC,CASRLSGQAYEQYF
-,-,TRBJ1-4,TRBV30,TGTGCCTGGATCCCCGGCAGGCCCGAAAAACTGTTTTTT,CAWIPGRPEKLFF
-,-,TRBJ1-5,TRBV4-2,TGTGCCAGCAGCCAGGACAGAAATCAGCCCCAGCATTTT,CASSQDRNQPQHF
TRBD2,-,TRBJ2-1,TRBV5-3,TGTGCCAGAAGCTGGCCCAGGGGACTAGCGGGAGCCTTCAATGAGCAGTTCTTC,CARSWPRGLAGAFNEQFF
-,-,TRBJ2-7,TRBV7-2,TGTGCCAGCAGCATAGACCTTGACTTGTACGAGCAGTACTTC,CASSIDLDLYEQYF
-,once,TRBJ2-1,TRBV9,TGTGCCAGCAGCCATAGCGCGAAAGAGCAGTTCTTC,CASSHSAKEQFF
-,-,TRBJ2-4,TRBV10-1,TGCGCCAGCACGAAGGAGGGCGTTGGGACAGACATTCAGTACTTC,CASTKEGVGTDIQYF
TRBD1,-,TRBJ2-7,TRBV27,TGTGCCAGCAGTTTTGCCGGGACAGGGGTCTACGAGCAGTACTTC,CASSFAGTGVYEQYF
TRBD2,once,TRBJ2-5,TRBV23-1,TGCGCCAGCAGTCGGCAGTCAGCGGGAGGGGCGCAGTACTTC,CASSRQSAGGAQYF
-,-,TRBJ2-2,TRBV6-5,TGTGCCAGCCGGAGGGGGCGTAAGGACGGGGAGCTGTTTTTT,CASRRGRKDGELFF
-,once,TRBJ2-7,TRBV6-5,TGTGCCAGCAGTTTCACTCTCTCCTACGAGCAGTACTTC,CASSFTLSYEQYF
-,-,TRBJ2-3,TRBV12-2,TGTGCAAGTCGCTTAGGTCCGACTAGCGGGACCCAACGACGCACAGATACGCAGTATTTT,CASRLGPTSGTQRRTDTQYF
-,-,TRBJ2-7,TRBV28,TGTGCCAGCAGTTTCGCCCAGCGATACCGATACGAGCAGTACTTC,CASSFAQRYRYEQYF
-,-,TRBJ2-3,TRBV7-9,TGTGCCAGCAGCTTAGAGCGGAGAAGCACAGATACGCAGTATTTT,CASSLERRSTDTQYF
-,-,TRBJ2-7,TRBV2,TGTGCCAGCGGGGGGGGGCCCTACGAGCAGTACTTC,CASGGGPYEQYF
TRBD2,-,TRBJ2-7,TRBV7-2,TGTGCCAGCAGCTTAGGGGGGCTAGCGGGGAACTACGAGCAGTACTTC,CASSLGGLAGNYEQYF
TRBD1,-,TRBJ2-3,TRBV7-2,TGTGCCAGCAGCTTAGCCGGCTTGGTCTTGGCAGGGGGTTTTTTTACGCAGTATTTT,CASSLAGLVLAGGFFTQYF
-,-,TRBJ2-7,TRBV10-3,TGTGCCATCAGTGAGTTGGGACGGGGGTCCTACGAGCAGTACTTC,CAISELGRGSYEQYF
-,-,TRBJ1-1,TRBV30,TGTGCCTGCCACCTTGGGGGGGGAGAGTTCTTT,CACHLGGGEFF
TRBD1,-,TRBJ2-7,TRBV7-9,TGTGCCAGCAGCTTAGCGCCGGACAGGGGGTTATACGAGCAGTACTTC,CASSLAPDRGLYEQYF
-,-,TRBJ1-1,TRBV4-3,TGCGCCAGCAGCCAAAAAGGCCGGGCTGAAGCTTTCTTT,CASSQKGRAEAFF
TRBD1,few,TRBJ2-2,TRBV2,TGTGCCGCTGCTGGGACAGGGGTCACCGGGGAGCTGTTTTTT,CAAAGTGVTGELFF
-,-,TRBJ2-3,TRBV6-5,TGTGCCAGCAGTTCCGGACAGCGGCCAGATACGCAGTATTTT,CASSSGQRPDTQYF
TRBD1,-,TRBJ1-1,TRBV18,TGTGCCAGCTCACCCGACAGGGGGCAAACTGAAGCTTTCTTT,CASSPDRGQTEAFF
-,-,TRBJ1-2,TRBV15,TGTGCCACCAGCAGTGTAACCGGAGGGGACCTGAATGCCTACACCTTC,CATSSVTGGDLNAYTF
TRBD2,-,TRBJ2-1,TRBV6-1,TGTGCCAGCGGAGGAGCGGGAGCAGGTGAGCAGTTCTTC,CASGGAGAGEQFF
TRBD1,few,TRBJ1-2,TRBV5-1,TGCGCCAGCAGCGGTGGACAGGGTGGTGGCTACACCTTC,CASSGGQGGGYTF
TRBD1,-,TRBJ2-7,TRBV4-2,TGTGCCAGCAGCCAAGAGGCGGGACAGGGGGGATACGAGCAATACTTC,CASSQEAGQGGYEQYF
-,-,TRBJ2-2,TRBV19,TGTGCCAGTAGTCCCCGGACAGAGAACACCGGGGAGCTGTTTTTT,CASSPRTENTGELFF
-,-,TRBJ2-7,TRBV11-2,TGTGCCAGCAGCTTATCGGGGAAGGGGGACTACGAGCAGTACTTC,CASSLSGKGDYEQYF
TRBD1,-,TRBJ1-3,TRBV10-3,TGTGCCATCAGGACAGGGACTGGAAACACCATATATTTT,CAIRTGTGNTIYF
TRBD1,-,TRBJ2-3,TRBV19,TGTGCCAGTAGTATATATACAGGGGGCACAGATACGCAGTATTTT,CASSIYTGGTDTQYF
TRBD1,-,TRBJ1-1,TRBV11-3,TGTGCCAGCAGCCTTAAGGTGGACAGGGCGAACACTGAAGCTTTCTTT,CASSLKVDRANTEAFF
-,-,TRBJ2-7,TRBV7-2,TGTGCCAGCAGCCCCACAGGGTACCACGAGCAGTACTTC,CASSPTGYHEQYF
TRBD1,-,TRBJ2-7,TRBV7-2,TGTGCCAGCAGCTTAGCCCAAGATGCCGGACAGGGGCCCTACGAGCAGTACTTC,CASSLAQDAGQGPYEQYF
-,-,TRBJ2-1,TRBV5-4,TGTGCCAGCAGCTTGTTGCGACTAGACCCCAATGAGCAGTTCTTC,CASSLLRLDPNEQFF
-,-,TRBJ1-2,TRBV6-6,TGTGCCAGCAGTTGGACTTATGGCTACACCTTC,CASSWTYGYTF
-,-,TRBJ2-7,TRBV7-8,TGTGCCAGCAGCTTTACAGGGACCTACGAGCAGTACTTC,CASSFTGTYEQYF
-,-,TRBJ1-2,TRBV5-6,TGTGCCAGCAGCGGGGGACACCGCTACTATGGCTACACCTTC,CASSGGHRYYGYTF
TRBD2,-,TRBJ2-7,TRBV20-1,TGCAGTGCGGGCGGGGGCTACGAGCAGTACTTC,CSAGGGYEQYF
TRBD2,-,TRBJ2-7,TRBV5-1,TGCGCCAGCAGCTTGCCGGGGACTAGCGGGAGCCCTCGCTACGAGCAGTACTTC,CASSLPGTSGSPRYEQYF
TRBD1,-,TRBJ2-7,TRBV19,TGTGCCAGTAGTATAGACGTGGACAGGGCGGTCAACGAGCAGTACTTC,CASSIDVDRAVNEQYF
TRBD2,-,TRBJ2-2,TRBV5-3,TGTGCCAGAAGCTTCGGGACTAGCGGGGCCACCGGGGAGCTGTTTTTT,CARSFGTSGATGELFF
-,-,TRBJ2-1,TRBV12-2,TGTGCAAGTCGCGATAGTCTCGGACTAGCGGTCTACAATGAGCAGTTCTTC,CASRDSLGLAVYNEQFF
-,few,TRBJ1-3,TRBV29-1,TGCAGCGTAGCTCGGTCCGACTCTGGAAACACCATATATTTT,CSVARSDSGNTIYF
TRBD1,few,TRBJ2-7,TRBV28,TGTGCCAGCAGTTTTGGGACAGGGGCTACCCTGACCTCCTACGAGCAGTACTTC,CASSFGTGATLTSYEQYF